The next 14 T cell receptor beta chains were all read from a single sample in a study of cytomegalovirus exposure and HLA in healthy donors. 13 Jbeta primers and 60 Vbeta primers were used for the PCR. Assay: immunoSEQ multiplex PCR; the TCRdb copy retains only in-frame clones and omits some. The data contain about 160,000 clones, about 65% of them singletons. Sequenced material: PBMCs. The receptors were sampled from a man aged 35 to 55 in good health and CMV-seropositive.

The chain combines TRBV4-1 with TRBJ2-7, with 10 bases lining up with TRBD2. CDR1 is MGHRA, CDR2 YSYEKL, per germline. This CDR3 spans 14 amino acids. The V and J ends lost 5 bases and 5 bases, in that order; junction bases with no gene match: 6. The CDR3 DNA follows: TGCGCCAGCAGCTTAGGGCTAGCGGGGGACGAGCAGTACTTC. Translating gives CASSLGLAGDEQYF.

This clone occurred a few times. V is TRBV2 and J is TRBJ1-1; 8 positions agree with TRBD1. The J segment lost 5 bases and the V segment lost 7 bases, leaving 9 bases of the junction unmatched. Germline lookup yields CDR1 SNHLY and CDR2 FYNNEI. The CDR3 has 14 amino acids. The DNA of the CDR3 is TGTGCCAGCACCCGAGGAACAGGGGGGACTGAAGCTTTCTTT. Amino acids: CASTRGTGGTEAFF.

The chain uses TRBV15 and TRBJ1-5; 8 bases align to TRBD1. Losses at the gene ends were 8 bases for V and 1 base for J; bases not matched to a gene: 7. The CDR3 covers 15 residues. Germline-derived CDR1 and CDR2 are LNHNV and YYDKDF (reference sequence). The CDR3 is CATSPDRASNQPQHF. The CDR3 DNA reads TGTGCCACCTCCCCGGACAGGGCAAGCAATCAGCCCCAGCATTTT.

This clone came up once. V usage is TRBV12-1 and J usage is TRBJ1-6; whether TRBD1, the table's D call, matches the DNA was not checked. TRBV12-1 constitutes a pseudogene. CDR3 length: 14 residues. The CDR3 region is CASSSRQGNSPLHF. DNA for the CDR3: TGTGCCAGCAGCTCGCGACAGGGAAATTCACCCCTCCACTTT.

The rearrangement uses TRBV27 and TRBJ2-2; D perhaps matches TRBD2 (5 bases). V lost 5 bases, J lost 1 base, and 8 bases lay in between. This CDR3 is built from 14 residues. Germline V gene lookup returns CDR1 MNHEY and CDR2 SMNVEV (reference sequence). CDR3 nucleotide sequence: TGTGCCAGCAGTCGCCGGGGGAACACCGGGGAGCTGTTTTTT. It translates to CASSRRGNTGELFF.

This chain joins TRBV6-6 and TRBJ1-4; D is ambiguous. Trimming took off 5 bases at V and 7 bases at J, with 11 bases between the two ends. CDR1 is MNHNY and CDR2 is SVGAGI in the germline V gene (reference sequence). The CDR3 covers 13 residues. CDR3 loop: CASSPPPGEKLFF. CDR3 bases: TGTGCCAGCAGTCCCCCTCCCGGTGAAAAACTGTTTTTT.

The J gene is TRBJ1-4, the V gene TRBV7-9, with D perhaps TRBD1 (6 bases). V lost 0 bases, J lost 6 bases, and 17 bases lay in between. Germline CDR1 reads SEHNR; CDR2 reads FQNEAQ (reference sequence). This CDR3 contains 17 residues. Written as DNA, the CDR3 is TGTGCCAGCAGCTTAGCGATGGACAGCGGGGACGATGAAAAACTGTTTTTT. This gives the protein CASSLAMDSGDDEKLFF.

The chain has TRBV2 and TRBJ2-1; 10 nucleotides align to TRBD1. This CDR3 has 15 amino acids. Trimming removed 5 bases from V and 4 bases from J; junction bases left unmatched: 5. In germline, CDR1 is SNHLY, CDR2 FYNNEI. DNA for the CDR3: TGTGCCAGCAGTTCGGGACAGGGGAGGTACAATGAGCAGTTCTTC. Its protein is CASSSGQGRYNEQFF.

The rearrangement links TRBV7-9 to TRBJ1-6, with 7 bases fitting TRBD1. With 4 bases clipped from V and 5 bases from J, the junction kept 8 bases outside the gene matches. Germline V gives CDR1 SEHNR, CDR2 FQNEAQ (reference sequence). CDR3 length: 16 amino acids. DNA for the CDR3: TGTGCCAGCAGCTCCTCCGGGACAGAAAATAATTCACCCCTCCACTTT. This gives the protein CASSSSGTENNSPLHF.

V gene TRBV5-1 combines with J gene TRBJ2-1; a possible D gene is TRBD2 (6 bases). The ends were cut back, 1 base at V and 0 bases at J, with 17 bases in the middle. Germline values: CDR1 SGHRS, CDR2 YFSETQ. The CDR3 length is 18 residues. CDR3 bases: TGCGCCAGCAGCTTGTTTGGAACGATGCGGGGCTCCTACAATGAGCAGTTCTTC. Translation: CASSLFGTMRGSYNEQFF. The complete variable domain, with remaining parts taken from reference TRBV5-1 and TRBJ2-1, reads KAGVTQTPRYLIKTRGQQVTLSCSPISGHRSVSWYQQTPGQGLQFLFEYFSETQRNKGNFPGRFSGRQFSNSRSEMNVSTLELGDSALYLCASSLFGTMRGSYNEQFFGPGTRLTVL.

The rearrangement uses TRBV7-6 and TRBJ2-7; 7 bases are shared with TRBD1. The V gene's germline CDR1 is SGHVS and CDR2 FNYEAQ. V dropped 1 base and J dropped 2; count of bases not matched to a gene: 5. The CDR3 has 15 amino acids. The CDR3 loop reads CASSLGQGTTYEQYF. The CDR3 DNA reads TGTGCCAGCAGCTTAGGACAGGGCACAACCTACGAGCAGTACTTC.

The CDR3 sequence is CASSFGGADSPLHF. CDR3 DNA sequence: TGTGCCAGCAGCTTCGGTGGCGCGGATTCACCCCTCCACTTT. The chain has TRBV7-6 and TRBJ1-6; no clear D. The CDR3 covers 14 residues. Trimming removed 3 bases at V and 8 bases at J, with 11 bases between. The germline V gene encodes CDR1 SGHVS and CDR2 FNYEAQ.

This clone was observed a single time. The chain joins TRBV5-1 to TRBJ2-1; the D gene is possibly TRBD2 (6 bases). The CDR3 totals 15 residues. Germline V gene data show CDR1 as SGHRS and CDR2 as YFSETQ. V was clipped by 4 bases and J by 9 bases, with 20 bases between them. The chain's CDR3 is CASSPPGEARGEQFF. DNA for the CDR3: TGCGCCAGCAGCCCGCCGGGGGAGGCAAGGGGTGAGCAGTTCTTC.

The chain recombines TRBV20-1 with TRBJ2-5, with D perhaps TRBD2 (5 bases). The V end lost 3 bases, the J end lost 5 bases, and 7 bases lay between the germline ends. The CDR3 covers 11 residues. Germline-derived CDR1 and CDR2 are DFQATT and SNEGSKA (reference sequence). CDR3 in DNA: TGCAGTGCTAGCGGGGAGGAGACCCAGTACTTC. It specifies CSASGEETQYF.